The next 28 T cell receptor beta chains were all read from a single sample in a study of Ad26.COV2.S vaccination and SARS-CoV-2 variants. Using immunoSEQ multiplex PCR, the repertoire was profiled, and TCRdb retains in-frame clones only, with some absent. Of around 420,000 clones detected, around 89% appear once; the ten largest clones hold 3.5% to 4%. Treatment given: around 19 received Ad26.COV2.S at low or high dose, single or two shots; about 5 received placebo; per-sample allocation not given. Samples analyzed were those drawn on day 63 after the first vaccine or placebo injection. The specimen was peripheral blood, collected in a trial of Ad26.COV2.S vaccine versus placebo. The receptors were gathered from a person between 18 and 59 years old who received the Ad26.COV2.S COVID-19 vaccine or a placebo.

This clone appeared a few times. The genes are TRBV7-2 and TRBJ2-3; D not certain. The CDR3 totals 14 residues. The germline V and J ends were trimmed by 3 bases and 1 base, with 8 bases remaining between them. CDR1 is SGHTA and CDR2 is FQGNSA in the germline V gene. The CDR3 coding sequence is TGTGCCAGCAGCTTTGCTCTCGGCACAGATACGCAGTATTTT. Its protein product is CASSFALGTDTQYF.

The V call is TRBV7-9, the J call TRBJ1-6, with D uncertain. The CDR3 has 13 residues. Looked up from germline, CDR1 is SEHNR and CDR2 is FQNEAQ (reference sequence). Trimming took off 5 bases at V and 9 bases at J, with 11 bases between the two ends. The CDR3 bases are TGTGCCAGCAGCCCGGACGGACTTTCACCCCTCCACTTT. Amino acids: CASSPDGLSPLHF.

This chain connects TRBV12-3 or TRBV12-4 to TRBJ2-3, with D perhaps matching TRBD2 (5 bases). The CDR3 has 13 residues. Trimming cost V 6 bases and J 0 bases, with 7 bases left between them. The CDR3 sequence: CASRRTSTDTQYF. The CDR3 DNA sequence: TGTGCCAGCAGAAGGACTAGCACAGATACGCAGTATTTT.

The rearrangement links TRBV11-1 to TRBJ2-2; D may be TRBD1 (5 bases). Germline V gene sequence: CDR1 SGHAT, CDR2 FQDESV (reference sequence). The length of the CDR3 is 15 residues. V shed 2 bases and J shed 6 bases, with 13 bases lying between them. This chain's CDR3 is CASSLTRQGSGELFF. Here the CDR3 DNA reads TGTGCCAGCAGCTTAACTCGCCAGGGTTCCGGGGAGCTGTTTTTT.

This CDR3 reads CASSLDRDGVNNEQFF. Written as DNA, the CDR3 is TGTGCCAGCAGCCTCGACCGGGACGGGGTGAACAATGAGCAGTTCTTC. This chain links TRBV11-3 with TRBJ2-1; either TRBD1 or TRBD2 may supply D (5 bases each). Germline V lookup: CDR1 SGHNT, CDR2 YENEEA. With 5 bases removed from V and 5 bases from J, the gap between germline ends came to 19 bases. This CDR3 spans 16 amino acids.

This sequence joins TRBV3-1 (or the pseudogene TRBV3-2) and TRBJ1-1, with 7 positions matching TRBD1. The ends lost 4 bases at V and 5 bases at J; junction bases unmatched: 7. The CDR3 runs to 14 residues. CDR1 and CDR2 from the germline V gene are LGHDT and YNNKEL (reference sequence). The DNA of the CDR3 is TGTGCCAGCAGCCTTAAGACAGGGATAACTGAAGCTTTCTTT. Translated: CASSLKTGITEAFF.

The genes are TRBV6-5 and TRBJ2-5; 7 bases line up with TRBD1. Germline V lookup: CDR1 MNHEY, CDR2 SVGAGI. CDR3 length: 14 residues. V gave up 7 bases and J gave up 5 bases; unmatched junction bases: 10. In nucleotides, the CDR3 is TGTGCCAGCATTTTACGACAGGGTTCCGAGACCCAGTACTTC. The encoded protein is CASILRQGSETQYF.

The genes are TRBV19 and TRBJ2-3; TRBD1 is a possible D gene (5 bases). Germline V gene sequence: CDR1 LNHDA, CDR2 SQIVND (reference sequence). The ends were cut back, 1 base at V and 4 bases at J, with 9 bases in the middle. The CDR3 covers 14 residues. The chain's CDR3 is CASSIGIRADTQYF. CDR3 sequence (DNA): TGTGCCAGTAGTATAGGGATCAGGGCAGATACGCAGTATTTT.

The CDR3 protein is CASSLVRGTQETQYF. The CDR3 nucleotides read TGCGCCAGCAGCTTGGTCCGGGGCACCCAAGAGACCCAGTACTTC. The chain links TRBV5-1 to TRBJ2-5; perhaps D is TRBD1 or TRBD2 (5 bases each). Trimming shortened V by 0 bases and J by 1 base, and 10 bases separated the two germline ends. CDR3 length equals 15 residues. Germline lookup yields CDR1 SGHRS and CDR2 YFSETQ.

V and J are TRBV30 and TRBJ1-3; D possibly corresponds to TRBD1 (5 bases). This CDR3 is built from 13 residues. Germline lookup yields CDR1 GTSNPN and CDR2 SVGIG (reference sequence). Trimming left V 2 bases short and J 2 bases short, with 7 bases between. This chain's CDR3 is CAWSTGPGNTIYF. DNA for the CDR3: TGTGCCTGGAGTACGGGGCCTGGAAACACCATATATTTT.

The chain uses TRBV4-1 and TRBJ1-2; 9 bases align to TRBD1. V was clipped by 4 bases and J by 4 bases; unmatched bases: 10. Germline V gene sequence: CDR1 MGHRA, CDR2 YSYEKL. This CDR3 comprises 16 residues. CDR3 protein: CASSRGRDRVSYGYTF. DNA for the CDR3: TGCGCCAGCAGCCGCGGCCGGGACAGGGTGTCCTATGGCTACACCTTC.

The chain combines TRBV30 with TRBJ2-3, with D uncertain. Germline V lookup: CDR1 GTSNPN, CDR2 SVGIG (reference sequence). Trimming pared 3 bases from V and 4 bases from J, leaving 5 bases between. This CDR3 is 11 amino acids long. The CDR3 DNA is TGTGCCTGGAGCGTTTCAGATACGCAGTATTTT. Protein: CAWSVSDTQYF.

The chain couples TRBV11-1 to TRBJ2-7; D is unresolved. Germline CDR1 reads SGHAT; CDR2 reads FQDESV (reference sequence). This CDR3 region has 13 residues. V was pared by 1 base and J by 2 bases, with 6 bases between. CDR3 sequence: CASSLDRTYEQYF. DNA for the CDR3: TGTGCCAGCAGCTTAGACCGCACCTACGAGCAGTACTTC.

The chain carries TRBV6-5 and TRBJ2-3; 9 positions agree with TRBD1. The junction had 6 bases not matched to a gene; V was cut back by 7 bases and J by 4 bases. Germline V gives CDR1 MNHEY, CDR2 SVGAGI. The CDR3 spans 14 residues. For the CDR3, the DNA is TGTGCCAGCACCGTGGACAGGGGTGCAGATACGCAGTATTTT. Residues: CASTVDRGADTQYF.

The chain combines TRBV19 with TRBJ2-1; tentative D call: TRBD2 (6 bases). Trimming removed 5 bases at V and 9 bases at J, with 20 bases between. This CDR3 region has 15 residues. Germline CDR1 and CDR2: LNHDA and SQIVND (reference sequence). The CDR3 nucleotides are TGTGCCAGTAGTTACGGGGGACGCAGCAGTAGTGAGCAGTTCTTC. Its translation is CASSYGGRSSSEQFF.

This chain uses TRBV28 with TRBJ1-5; 7 bases are shared with TRBD1. The V gene's germline CDR1 is MDHEN and CDR2 SYDVKM. This CDR3 is built from 12 residues. The trim removed 6 bases at V and 11 bases at J, leaving 7 bases unmatched. The CDR3 sequence is CASRSSGGSQHF. The CDR3, as DNA: TGTGCCAGCAGGTCCTCAGGGGGGTCCCAGCATTTT.

The chain joins TRBV30 to TRBJ2-7, with 10 bases identical to TRBD1. V dropped 4 bases and J dropped 4; count of bases not matched to a gene: 7. CDR1 and CDR2 (germline): GTSNPN, SVGIG (reference sequence). This CDR3 region has 14 residues. The CDR3 DNA reads as TGTGCCTGGAAAAGGACAGGGGGGAGATACGAGCAGTACTTC. As protein: CAWKRTGGRYEQYF.

The gene calls are TRBV27 and TRBJ2-7; 9 positions agree with TRBD1. The trim removed 1 base at V and 3 bases at J, leaving 4 bases unmatched. CDR3 length: 15 residues. Germline V gives CDR1 MNHEY, CDR2 SMNVEV (reference sequence). This CDR3 is CASSLYGTGFYEQYF. CDR3 coding DNA: TGTGCCAGCAGTTTATATGGGACAGGGTTCTACGAGCAGTACTTC.

The chain combines TRBV29-1 with TRBJ1-3, with TRBD1 matching 8 bases. The CDR3 is 13 amino acids. J lost 4 bases, V lost 1 base, and 0 bases had no gene match. The V gene's germline CDR1 is SQVTM and CDR2 ANQGSEA. CDR3 amino acids: CSVEGQGGNTIYF. The CDR3 DNA sequence: TGCAGCGTTGAAGGACAGGGGGGAAACACCATATATTTT.

The V gene is TRBV2, the J gene TRBJ2-3; no clear D. The CDR3 loop spans 15 amino acids. Germline V lookup: CDR1 SNHLY, CDR2 FYNNEI. The germline V and J ends were trimmed by 2 bases and 1 base, with 10 bases remaining between them. In nucleotides, the CDR3 is TGTGCCAGCAGTGAATGGGGTTGGGGCACAGATACGCAGTATTTT. This sequence encodes CASSEWGWGTDTQYF.

This clone was counted between two and nine times. The chain combines TRBV6-5 with TRBJ2-7; D is perhaps TRBD2 (7 bases). Deletions cut 5 bases from V and 6 bases from J, with 8 bases between. The CDR3 is 11 amino acids. Looked up from germline, CDR1 is MNHEY and CDR2 is SVGAGI. The CDR3: CASSRGGEQYF. The CDR3 nucleotides are TGTGCCAGCAGTAGGGGGGGCGAGCAGTACTTC.

The chain combines TRBV23-1 with TRBJ2-7, with 8 bases matching TRBD2. TRBV23-1 belongs to the ORF category, with a function that is uncertain. This CDR3 comprises 17 residues. Losses at the gene ends were 0 bases for V and 2 bases for J; bases not matched to a gene: 9. CDR3 DNA sequence: TGCGCCAGCAGTCAATCGGCCGGCGGGGGGCTTCCCTACGAGCAGTACTTC. It codes for CASSQSAGGGLPYEQYF.

The V and J genes are TRBV19 and TRBJ2-7; 9 bases line up with TRBD1. CDR1 and CDR2 from the germline V gene are LNHDA and SQIVND (reference sequence). The CDR3 is 15 residues long. After removal of 3 bases from V and 0 bases from J, the junction contained 3 bases not matched to a gene. DNA of the CDR3: TGTGCCAGTAGTATCTACAGGGGGCCCTCCTACGAGCAGTACTTC. It is translated as CASSIYRGPSYEQYF.

The chain joins TRBV28 to TRBJ1-6, with D perhaps TRBD1 (6 bases). The CDR3 is 14 amino acids. The V end lost 8 bases, the J end lost 7 bases, and 15 bases lay between the germline ends. CDR1 is MDHEN, CDR2 SYDVKM, per germline. In nucleotides, the CDR3 is TGTGCCAGCGTAAAGGGGGGGTGGAATTCACCCCTCCACTTT. It codes for CASVKGGWNSPLHF.

The chain is built from TRBV28 and TRBJ2-7; D gene uncertain. The V end lost 3 bases, the J end lost 2 bases, and 5 bases lay between the germline ends. This CDR3 contains 12 residues. From germline, CDR1 is MDHEN and CDR2 SYDVKM. CDR3 bases: TGTGCCAGCAGTTTCATTACCTACGAGCAGTACTTC. Translation gives CASSFITYEQYF. The entire variable domain, with the rest obtained from reference TRBV28 and TRBJ2-7, is as follows: DVKVTQSSRYLVKRTGEKVFLECVQDMDHENMFWYRQDPGLGLRLIYFSYDVKMKEKGDIPEGYSVSREKKERFSLILESASTNQTSMYLCASSFITYEQYFGPGTRLTVT.

The rearrangement links TRBV7-9 to TRBJ1-1, with no clear D. Looked up from germline, CDR1 is SEHNR and CDR2 is FQNEAQ (reference sequence). This CDR3 contains 13 residues. Between the trimmed V and J ends, which lost 6 bases and 6 bases, there was a span of 14 bases. The CDR3 DNA sequence: TGTGCCAGCAGGGATGTGGGAGTGGCTGAAGCTTTCTTT. The encoded protein is CASRDVGVAEAFF.

This chain joins TRBV2 and TRBJ1-2; no clear D. Germline values: CDR1 SNHLY, CDR2 FYNNEI. V gave up 7 bases and J gave up 8 bases, with 11 bases separating them. There are 11 residues in the CDR3. CDR3 in DNA: TGTGCCAGCATGGAGTCTCGAGGCTACACCTTC. This sequence encodes CASMESRGYTF.

The V call is TRBV10-2, the J call TRBJ2-5; D remains ambiguous. This CDR3 spans 12 amino acids. The germline V gene encodes CDR1 WSHSY and CDR2 SAAADI. Trimming cost V 3 bases and J 2 bases, with 4 bases left between them. CDR3 protein: CASSERQETQYF. DNA of the CDR3: TGCGCCAGCAGTGAAAGACAAGAGACCCAGTACTTC.